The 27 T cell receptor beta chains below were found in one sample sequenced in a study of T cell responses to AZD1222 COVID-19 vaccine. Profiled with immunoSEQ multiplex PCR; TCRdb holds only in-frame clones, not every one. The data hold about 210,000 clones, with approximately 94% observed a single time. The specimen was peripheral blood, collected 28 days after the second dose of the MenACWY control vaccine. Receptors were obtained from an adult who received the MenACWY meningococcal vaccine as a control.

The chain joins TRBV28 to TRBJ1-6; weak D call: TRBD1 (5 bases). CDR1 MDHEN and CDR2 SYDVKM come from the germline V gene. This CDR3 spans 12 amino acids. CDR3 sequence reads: CALGEVGSPLHF. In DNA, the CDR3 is TGTGCTTTGGGGGAGGTCGGTTCACCCCTCCACTTT.

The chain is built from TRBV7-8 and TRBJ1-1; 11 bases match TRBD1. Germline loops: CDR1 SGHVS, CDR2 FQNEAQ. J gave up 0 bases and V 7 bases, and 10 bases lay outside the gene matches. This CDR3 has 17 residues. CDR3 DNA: TGTGCCAGCAAAAGGACAGGGGGCCTACCGTTGAACACTGAAGCTTTCTTT. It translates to CASKRTGGLPLNTEAFF.

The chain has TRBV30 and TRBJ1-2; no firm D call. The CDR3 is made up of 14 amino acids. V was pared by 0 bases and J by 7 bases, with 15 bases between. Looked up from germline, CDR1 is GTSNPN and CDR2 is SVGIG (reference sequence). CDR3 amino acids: CAWSVVSRTRGYTF. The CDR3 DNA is TGTGCCTGGAGTGTGGTCTCCAGGACCCGTGGCTACACCTTC.

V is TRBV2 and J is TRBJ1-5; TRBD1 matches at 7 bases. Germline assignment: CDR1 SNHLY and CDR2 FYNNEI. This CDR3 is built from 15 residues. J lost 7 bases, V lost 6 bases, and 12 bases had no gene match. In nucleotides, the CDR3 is TGTGCCAGCAGACGGGACCTCACGACAGGGCAGCCCCAGCATTTT. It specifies CASRRDLTTGQPQHF.

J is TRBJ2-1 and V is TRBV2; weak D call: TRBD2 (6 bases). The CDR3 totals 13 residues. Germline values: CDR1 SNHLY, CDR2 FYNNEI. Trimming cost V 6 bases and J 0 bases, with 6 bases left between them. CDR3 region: CASRRDSYNEQFF. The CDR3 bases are TGTGCCAGCAGGCGGGACTCCTACAATGAGCAGTTCTTC.

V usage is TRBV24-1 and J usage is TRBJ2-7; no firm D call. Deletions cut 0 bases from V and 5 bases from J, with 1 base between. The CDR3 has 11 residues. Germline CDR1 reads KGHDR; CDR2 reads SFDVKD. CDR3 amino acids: CATSDLNEQYF. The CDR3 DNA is TGTGCCACCAGTGATTTGAACGAGCAGTACTTC.

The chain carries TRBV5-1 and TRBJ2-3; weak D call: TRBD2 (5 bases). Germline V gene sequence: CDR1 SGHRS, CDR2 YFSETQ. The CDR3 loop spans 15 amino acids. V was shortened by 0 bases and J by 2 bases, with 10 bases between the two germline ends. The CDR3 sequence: CASSLATLATDTQYF. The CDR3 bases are TGCGCCAGCAGCTTGGCGACCCTAGCCACAGATACGCAGTATTTT.

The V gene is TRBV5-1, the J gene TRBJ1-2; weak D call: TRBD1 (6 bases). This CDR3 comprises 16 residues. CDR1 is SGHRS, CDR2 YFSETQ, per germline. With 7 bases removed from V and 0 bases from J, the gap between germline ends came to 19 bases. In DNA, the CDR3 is TGCGCCAGCCGCCCGTGGGGGGGGCCTTCTAACTATGGCTACACCTTC. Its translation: CASRPWGGPSNYGYTF.

In nucleotides, the CDR3 is TGTGCCAGCAGCTTAAGAGGGGTGGGCAATCAGCCCCAGCATTTT. Protein: CASSLRGVGNQPQHF. The chain joins TRBV5-5 to TRBJ1-5; TRBD1 might be the D (5 bases). Looked up from germline, CDR1 is SGHKS and CDR2 is YYEKEE (reference sequence). Trimming shortened V by 2 bases and J by 2 bases, and 11 bases separated the two germline ends. The CDR3 contains 15 residues.

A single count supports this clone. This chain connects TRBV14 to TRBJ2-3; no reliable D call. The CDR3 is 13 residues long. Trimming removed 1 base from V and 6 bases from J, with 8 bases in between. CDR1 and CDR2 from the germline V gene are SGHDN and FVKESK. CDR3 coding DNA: TGTGCCAGCAGCCAAGTTCCGGCCGATACGCAGTATTTT. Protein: CASSQVPADTQYF.

CDR3 coding DNA: TGTGCCAGCAGTTACAAGGGCGGGAGGGCAGATACGCAGTATTTT. Its translation: CASSYKGGRADTQYF. The chain recombines TRBV6-6 with TRBJ2-3; 9 bases are a match to TRBD2. The trim removed 2 bases at V and 4 bases at J, leaving 4 bases unmatched. This CDR3 is built from 15 residues. From germline, CDR1 is MNHNY and CDR2 SVGAGI (reference sequence).

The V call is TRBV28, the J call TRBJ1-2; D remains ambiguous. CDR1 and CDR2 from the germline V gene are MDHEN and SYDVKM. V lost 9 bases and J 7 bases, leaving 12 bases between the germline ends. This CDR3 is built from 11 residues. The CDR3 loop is CASRGSGGYTF. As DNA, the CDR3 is TGTGCCAGTCGGGGTTCTGGTGGCTACACCTTC.

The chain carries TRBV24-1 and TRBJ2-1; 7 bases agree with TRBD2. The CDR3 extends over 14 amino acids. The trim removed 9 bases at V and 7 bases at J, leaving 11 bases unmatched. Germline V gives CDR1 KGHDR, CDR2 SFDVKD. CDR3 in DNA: TGTGCCACCGGGTTCGGCGGGAGCACGAATGAGCAGTTCTTC. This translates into CATGFGGSTNEQFF.

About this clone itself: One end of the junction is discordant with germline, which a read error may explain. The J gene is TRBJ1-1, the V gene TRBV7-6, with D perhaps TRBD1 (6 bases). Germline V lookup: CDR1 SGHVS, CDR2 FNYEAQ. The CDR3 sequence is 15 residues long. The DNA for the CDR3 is TGTGCCAGCAGCCTAGCAACGGGGGGGCCCCCCGAAGCTTTCTTT. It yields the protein CASSLATGGPPEAFF.

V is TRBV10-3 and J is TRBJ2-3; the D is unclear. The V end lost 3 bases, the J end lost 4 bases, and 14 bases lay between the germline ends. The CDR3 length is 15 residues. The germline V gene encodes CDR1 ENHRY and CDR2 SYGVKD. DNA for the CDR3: TGTGCCATCAGTGAAAGGGCCCCGGCACCAGATACGCAGTATTTT. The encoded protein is CAISERAPAPDTQYF.

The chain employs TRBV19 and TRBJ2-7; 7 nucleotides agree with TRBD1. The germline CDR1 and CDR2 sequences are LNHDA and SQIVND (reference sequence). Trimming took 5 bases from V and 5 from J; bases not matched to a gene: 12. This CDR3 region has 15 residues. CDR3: CASSDSSKGADEQYF. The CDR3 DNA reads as TGTGCCAGTAGTGATTCGTCGAAGGGGGCGGACGAGCAGTACTTC.

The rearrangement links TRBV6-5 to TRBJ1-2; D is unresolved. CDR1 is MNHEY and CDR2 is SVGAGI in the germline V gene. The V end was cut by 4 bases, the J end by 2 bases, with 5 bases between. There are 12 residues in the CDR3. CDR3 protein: CASSSTNYGYTF. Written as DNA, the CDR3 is TGTGCCAGCAGTTCTACCAACTATGGCTACACCTTC.

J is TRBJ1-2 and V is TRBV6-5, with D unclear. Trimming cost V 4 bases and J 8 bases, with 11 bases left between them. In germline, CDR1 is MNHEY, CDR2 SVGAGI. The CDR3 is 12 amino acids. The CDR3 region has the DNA TGTGCCAGCAGTTCCGGACCGGGAGGCTACACCTTC. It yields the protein CASSSGPGGYTF.

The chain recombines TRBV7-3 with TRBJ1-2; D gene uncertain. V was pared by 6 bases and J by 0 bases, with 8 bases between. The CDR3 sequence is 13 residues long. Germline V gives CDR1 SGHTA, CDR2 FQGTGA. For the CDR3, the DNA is TGTGCCAGCAGTCCCGGGACTAACTATGGCTACACCTTC. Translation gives CASSPGTNYGYTF.

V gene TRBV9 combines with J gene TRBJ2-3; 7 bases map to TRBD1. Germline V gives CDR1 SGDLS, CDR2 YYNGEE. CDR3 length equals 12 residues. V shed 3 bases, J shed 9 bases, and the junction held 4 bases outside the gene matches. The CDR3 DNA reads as TGTGCCAGCAGCGCCCGACAGGGAACGCAGTATTTT. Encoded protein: CASSARQGTQYF.

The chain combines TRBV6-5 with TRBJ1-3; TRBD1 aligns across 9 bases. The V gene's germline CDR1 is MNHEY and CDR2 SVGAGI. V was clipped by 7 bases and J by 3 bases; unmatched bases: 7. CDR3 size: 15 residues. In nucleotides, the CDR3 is TGTGCCAGCAAAGGGGACAGGGCCGATGGAAACACCATATATTTT. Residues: CASKGDRADGNTIYF.

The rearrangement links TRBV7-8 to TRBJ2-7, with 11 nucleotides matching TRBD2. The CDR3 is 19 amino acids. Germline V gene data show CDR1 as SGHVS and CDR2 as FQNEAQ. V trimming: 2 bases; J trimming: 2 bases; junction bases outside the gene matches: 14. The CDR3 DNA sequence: TGTGCCAGCAGCTTAAATGTCGCTAGCGGGGGGTTAAACCCCTACGAGCAGTACTTC. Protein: CASSLNVASGGLNPYEQYF.

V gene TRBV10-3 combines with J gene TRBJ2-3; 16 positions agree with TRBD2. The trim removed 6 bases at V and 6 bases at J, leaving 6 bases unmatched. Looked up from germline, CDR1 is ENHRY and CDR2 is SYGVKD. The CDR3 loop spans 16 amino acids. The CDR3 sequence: CAIREGTSGRADTQYF. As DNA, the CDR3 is TGTGCCATCAGAGAGGGGACTAGCGGGAGGGCGGATACGCAGTATTTT.

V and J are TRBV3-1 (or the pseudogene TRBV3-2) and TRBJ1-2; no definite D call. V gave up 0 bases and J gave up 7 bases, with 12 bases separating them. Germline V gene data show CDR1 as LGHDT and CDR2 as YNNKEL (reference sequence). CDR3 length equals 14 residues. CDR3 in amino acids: CASSQEVNMGGYTF. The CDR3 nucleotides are TGTGCCAGCAGCCAAGAAGTGAATATGGGTGGCTACACCTTC.

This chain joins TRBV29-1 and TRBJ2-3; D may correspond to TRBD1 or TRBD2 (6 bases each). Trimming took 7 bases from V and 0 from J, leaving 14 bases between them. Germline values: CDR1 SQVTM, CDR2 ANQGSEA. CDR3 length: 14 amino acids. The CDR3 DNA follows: TGCAGCGGGCGTCGGGGGCCCAGCACAGATACGCAGTATTTT. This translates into CSGRRGPSTDTQYF.

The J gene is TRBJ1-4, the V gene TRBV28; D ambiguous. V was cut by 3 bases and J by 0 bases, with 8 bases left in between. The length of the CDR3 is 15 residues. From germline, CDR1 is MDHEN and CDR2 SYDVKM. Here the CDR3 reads CASSLYTTTNEKLFF. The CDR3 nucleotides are TGTGCCAGCAGTTTGTACACCACAACTAATGAAAAACTGTTTTTT.

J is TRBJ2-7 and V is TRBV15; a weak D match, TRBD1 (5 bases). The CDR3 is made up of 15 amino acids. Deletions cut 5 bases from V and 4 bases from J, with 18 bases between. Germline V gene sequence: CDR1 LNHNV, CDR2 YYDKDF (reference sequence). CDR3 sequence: CATSRKTVPPYEQYF. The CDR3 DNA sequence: TGTGCCACCAGCCGTAAGACAGTCCCCCCGTACGAGCAGTACTTC.